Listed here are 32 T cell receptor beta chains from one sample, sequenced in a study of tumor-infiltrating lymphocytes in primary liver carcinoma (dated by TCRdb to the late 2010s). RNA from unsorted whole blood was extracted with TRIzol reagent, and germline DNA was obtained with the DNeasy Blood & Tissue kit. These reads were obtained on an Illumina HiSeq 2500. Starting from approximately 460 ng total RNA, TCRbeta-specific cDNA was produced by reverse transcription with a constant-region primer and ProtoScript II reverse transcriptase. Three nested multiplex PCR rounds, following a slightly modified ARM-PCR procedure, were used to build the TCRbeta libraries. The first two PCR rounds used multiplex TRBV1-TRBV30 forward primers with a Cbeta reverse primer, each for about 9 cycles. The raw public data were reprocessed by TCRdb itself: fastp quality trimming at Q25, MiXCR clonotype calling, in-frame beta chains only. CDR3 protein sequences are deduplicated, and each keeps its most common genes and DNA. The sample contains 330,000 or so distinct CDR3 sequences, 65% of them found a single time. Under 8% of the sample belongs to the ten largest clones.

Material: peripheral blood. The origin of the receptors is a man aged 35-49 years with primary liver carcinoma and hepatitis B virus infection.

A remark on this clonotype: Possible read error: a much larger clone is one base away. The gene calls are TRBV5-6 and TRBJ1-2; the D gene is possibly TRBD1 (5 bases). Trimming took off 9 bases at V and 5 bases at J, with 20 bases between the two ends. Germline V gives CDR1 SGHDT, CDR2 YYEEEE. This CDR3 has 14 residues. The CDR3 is CAILPGRGHYGYTF. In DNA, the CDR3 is TGTGCCATCCTCCCCGGTCGGGGCCATTATGGCTACACCTTC. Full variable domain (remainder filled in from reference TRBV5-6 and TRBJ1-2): DAGVTQSPTHLIKTRGQQVTLRCSPKSGHDTVSWYQQALGQGPQFIFQYYEEEERQRGNFPDRFSGHQFPNYSSELNVNALLLGDSALYLCAILPGRGHYGYTFGSGTRLTVV.

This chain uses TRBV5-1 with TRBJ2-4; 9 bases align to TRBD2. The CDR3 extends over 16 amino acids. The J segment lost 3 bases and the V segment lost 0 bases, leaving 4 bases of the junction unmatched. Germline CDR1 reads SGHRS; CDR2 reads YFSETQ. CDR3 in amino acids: CASSLAVAGVKNIQYF. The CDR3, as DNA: TGCGCCAGCAGCTTGGCCGTAGCGGGAGTCAAAAACATTCAGTACTTC. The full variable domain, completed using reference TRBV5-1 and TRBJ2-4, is KAGVTQTPRYLIKTRGQQVTLSCSPISGHRSVSWYQQTPGQGLQFLFEYFSETQRNKGNFPGRFSGRQFSNSRSEMNVSTLELGDSALYLCASSLAVAGVKNIQYFGAGTRLSVL.

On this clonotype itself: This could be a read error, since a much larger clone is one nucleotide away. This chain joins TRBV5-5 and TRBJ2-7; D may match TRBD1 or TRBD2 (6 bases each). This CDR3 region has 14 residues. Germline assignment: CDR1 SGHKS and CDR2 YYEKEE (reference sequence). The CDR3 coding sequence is TGTGTCAGCAGCGCGACAGGACTATCCTACGAGCAGTACTTC. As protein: CVSSATGLSYEQYF.

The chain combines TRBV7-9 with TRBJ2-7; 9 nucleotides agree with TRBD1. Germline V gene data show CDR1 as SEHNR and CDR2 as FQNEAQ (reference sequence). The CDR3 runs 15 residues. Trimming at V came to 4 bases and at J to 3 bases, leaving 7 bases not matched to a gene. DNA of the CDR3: TGTGCCAGCAGCTCGGACAGGGGAAATCTCTACGAGCAGTACTTC. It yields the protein CASSSDRGNLYEQYF.

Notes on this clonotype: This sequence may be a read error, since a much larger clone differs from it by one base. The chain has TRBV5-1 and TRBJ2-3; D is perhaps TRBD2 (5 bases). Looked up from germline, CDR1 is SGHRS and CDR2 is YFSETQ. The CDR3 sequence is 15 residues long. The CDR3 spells CASSLQQPSTDAQYF. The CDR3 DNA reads TGCGCCAGCAGCCTTCAGCAACCTAGCACAGATGCGCAGTATTTT.

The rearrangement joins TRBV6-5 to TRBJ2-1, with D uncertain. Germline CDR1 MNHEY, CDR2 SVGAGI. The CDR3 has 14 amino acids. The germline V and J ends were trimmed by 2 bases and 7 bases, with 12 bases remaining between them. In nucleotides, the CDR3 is TGTGCCAGCAGTTACAACATGGGTAATAATGAGCAGTTCTTC. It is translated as CASSYNMGNNEQFF.

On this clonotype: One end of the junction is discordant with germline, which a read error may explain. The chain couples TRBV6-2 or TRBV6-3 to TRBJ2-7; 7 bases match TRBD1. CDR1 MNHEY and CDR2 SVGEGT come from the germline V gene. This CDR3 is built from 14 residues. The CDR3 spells CASSYNRDSYDQYF. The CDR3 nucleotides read TGTGCCAGTAGTTACAACAGGGACAGCTACGATCAGTACTTC.

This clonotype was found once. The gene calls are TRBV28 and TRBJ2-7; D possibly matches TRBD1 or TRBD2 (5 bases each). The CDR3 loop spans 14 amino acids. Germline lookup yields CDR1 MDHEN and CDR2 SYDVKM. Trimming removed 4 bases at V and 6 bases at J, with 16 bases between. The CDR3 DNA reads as TGTGCCAGCAGTTCCCGGGACCATTTGAGCGAGCAGTACTTC. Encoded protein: CASSSRDHLSEQYF.

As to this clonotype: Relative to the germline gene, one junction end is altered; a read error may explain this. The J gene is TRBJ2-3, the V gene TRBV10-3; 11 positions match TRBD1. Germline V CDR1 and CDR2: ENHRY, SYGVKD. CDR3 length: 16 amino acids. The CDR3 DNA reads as TGTGCCATGAGTGGGACAGGGGGACGGGGCACAGATATGCAGTATTTT. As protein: CAMSGTGGRGTDMQYF.

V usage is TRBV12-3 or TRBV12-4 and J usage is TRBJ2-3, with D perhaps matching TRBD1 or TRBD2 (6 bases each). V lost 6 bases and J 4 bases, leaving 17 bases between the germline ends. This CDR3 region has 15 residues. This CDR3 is CASRGGGSGADTQYF. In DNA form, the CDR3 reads TGTGCCAGCAGAGGGGGAGGAAGTGGGGCAGATACGCAGTATTTT.

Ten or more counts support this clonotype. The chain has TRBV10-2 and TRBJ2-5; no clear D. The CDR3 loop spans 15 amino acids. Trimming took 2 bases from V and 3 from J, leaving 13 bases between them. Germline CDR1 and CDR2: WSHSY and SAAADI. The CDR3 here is CASSETSGLEETQYF. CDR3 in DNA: TGCGCCAGCAGTGAGACCTCGGGCTTGGAAGAGACCCAGTACTTC.

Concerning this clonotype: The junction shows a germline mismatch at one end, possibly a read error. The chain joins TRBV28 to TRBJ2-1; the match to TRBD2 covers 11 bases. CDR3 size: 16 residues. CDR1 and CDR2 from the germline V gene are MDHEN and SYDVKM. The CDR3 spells CANSFSSGRKYNEQFF. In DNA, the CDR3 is TGTGCCAACAGTTTCTCTAGCGGGAGGAAGTATAATGAGCAGTTCTTC.

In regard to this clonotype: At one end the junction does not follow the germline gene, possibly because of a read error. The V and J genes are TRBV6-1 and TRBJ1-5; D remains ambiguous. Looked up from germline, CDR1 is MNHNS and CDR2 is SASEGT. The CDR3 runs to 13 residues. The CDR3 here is CASSQNREQPQRF. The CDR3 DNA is TGTGCCAGCAGTCAGAATAGGGAACAGCCCCAGCGTTTT.

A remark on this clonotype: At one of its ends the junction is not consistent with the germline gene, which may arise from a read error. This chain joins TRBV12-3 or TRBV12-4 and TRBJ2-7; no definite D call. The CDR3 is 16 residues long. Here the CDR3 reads CTSSPLRQSLTYEQYF. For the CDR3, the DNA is TGTACCAGCAGCCCACTTAGGCAGAGCCTTACCTACGAGCAGTACTTC.

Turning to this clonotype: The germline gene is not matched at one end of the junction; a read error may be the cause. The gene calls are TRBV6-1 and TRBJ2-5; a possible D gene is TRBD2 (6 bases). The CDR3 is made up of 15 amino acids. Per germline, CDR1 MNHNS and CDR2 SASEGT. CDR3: CASSVPSGAQETRYF. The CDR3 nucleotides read TGTGCCAGCAGTGTCCCCTCGGGAGCGCAAGAGACCCGGTACTTC.

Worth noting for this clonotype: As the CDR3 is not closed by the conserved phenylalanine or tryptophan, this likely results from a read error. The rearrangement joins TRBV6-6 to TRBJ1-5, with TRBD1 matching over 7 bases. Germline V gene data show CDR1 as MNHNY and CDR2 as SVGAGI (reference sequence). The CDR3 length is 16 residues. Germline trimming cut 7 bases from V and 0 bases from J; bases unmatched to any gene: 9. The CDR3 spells CASKTGTVVSNQPQHS. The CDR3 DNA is TGTGCCAGCAAGACGGGGACAGTCGTTAGCAATCAGCCCCAGCATTCT.

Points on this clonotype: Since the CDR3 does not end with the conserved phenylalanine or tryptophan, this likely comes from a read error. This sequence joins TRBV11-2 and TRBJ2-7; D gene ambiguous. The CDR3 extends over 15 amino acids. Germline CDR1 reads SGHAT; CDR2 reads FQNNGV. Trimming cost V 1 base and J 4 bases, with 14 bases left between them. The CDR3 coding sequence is TGTGCCAGCAGCTTAGGGAATTATTGGGGTTACGAGCAGTACCTC. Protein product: CASSLGNYWGYEQYL.

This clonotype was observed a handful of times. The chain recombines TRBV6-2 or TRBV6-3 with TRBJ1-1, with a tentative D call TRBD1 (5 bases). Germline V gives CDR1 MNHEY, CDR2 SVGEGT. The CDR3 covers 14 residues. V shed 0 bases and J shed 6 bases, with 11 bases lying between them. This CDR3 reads CASSYSTAIPEAFF. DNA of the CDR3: TGTGCCAGCAGTTACTCGACAGCCATCCCTGAAGCTTTCTTT.

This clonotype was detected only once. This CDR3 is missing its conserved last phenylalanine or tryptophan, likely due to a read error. CDR3 residues: CASSSRTGNTEAFL. The CDR3 DNA is TGCGCCAGCAGCTCCAGGACGGGGAACACTGAAGCTTTCCTT. The chain recombines TRBV5-1 with TRBJ1-1; D is unresolved. Germline V gene lookup returns CDR1 SGHRS and CDR2 YFSETQ. This CDR3 region has 14 residues. V lost 3 bases to trimming and J lost 1 base, with 10 bases between them.

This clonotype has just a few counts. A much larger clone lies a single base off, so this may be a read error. The CDR3 loop is CASSYSVLRDSYTF. Written as DNA, the CDR3 is TGTGCCAGCAGTTACTCGGTCCTGAGAGATAGCTACACCTTC. The V and J genes are TRBV6-5 and TRBJ1-2; D uncertain. The CDR3 is made up of 14 amino acids. The germline V gene encodes CDR1 MNHEY and CDR2 SVGAGI. Trimming cost V 0 bases and J 9 bases, with 14 bases left between them.

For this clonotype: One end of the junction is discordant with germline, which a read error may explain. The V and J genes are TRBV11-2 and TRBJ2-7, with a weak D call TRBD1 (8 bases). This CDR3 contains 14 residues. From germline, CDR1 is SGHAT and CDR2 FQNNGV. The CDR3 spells CAISTGGGLYEQYF. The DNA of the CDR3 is TGTGCCATCAGCACAGGGGGGGGCCTCTACGAGCAGTACTTC.

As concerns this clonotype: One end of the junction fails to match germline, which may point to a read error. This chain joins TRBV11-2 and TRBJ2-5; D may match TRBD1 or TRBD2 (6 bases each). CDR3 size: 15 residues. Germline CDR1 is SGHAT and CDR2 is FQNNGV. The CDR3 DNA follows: TGTGCCAGCAGCTTAGAGGCTGGGGGGCCAGAGACCCAACACTTC. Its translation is CASSLEAGGPETQHF. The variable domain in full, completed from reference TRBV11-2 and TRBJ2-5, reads EAGVAQSPRYKIIEKRQSVAFWCNPISGHATLYWYQQILGQGPKLLIQFQNNGVVDDSQLPKDRFSAERLKGVDSTLKIQPAKLEDSAVYLCASSLEAGGPETQHFGPGTRLLVL.

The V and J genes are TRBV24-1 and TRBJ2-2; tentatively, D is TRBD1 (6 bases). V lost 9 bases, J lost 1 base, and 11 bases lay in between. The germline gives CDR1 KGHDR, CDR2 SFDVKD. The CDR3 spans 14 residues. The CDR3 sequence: CATGTLKNTGELFF. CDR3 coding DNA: TGTGCCACCGGGACACTAAAGAACACCGGGGAGCTGTTTTTT.

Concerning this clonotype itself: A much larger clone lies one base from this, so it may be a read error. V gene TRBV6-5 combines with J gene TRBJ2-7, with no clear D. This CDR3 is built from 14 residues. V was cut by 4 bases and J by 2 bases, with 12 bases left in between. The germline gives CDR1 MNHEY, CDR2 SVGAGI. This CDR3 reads CASSSDQATYEQYF. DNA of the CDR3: TGTGCCAGCAGTTCTGACCAGGCAACCTACGAGCAGTACTTC.

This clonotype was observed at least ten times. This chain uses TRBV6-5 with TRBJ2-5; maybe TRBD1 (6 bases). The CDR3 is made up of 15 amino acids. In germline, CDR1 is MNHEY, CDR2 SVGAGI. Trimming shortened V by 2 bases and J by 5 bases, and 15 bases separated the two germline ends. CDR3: CASSYTLGAQETQYF. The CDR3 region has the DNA TGTGCCAGCAGTTACACCTTGGGGGCCCAGGAGACCCAGTACTTC.

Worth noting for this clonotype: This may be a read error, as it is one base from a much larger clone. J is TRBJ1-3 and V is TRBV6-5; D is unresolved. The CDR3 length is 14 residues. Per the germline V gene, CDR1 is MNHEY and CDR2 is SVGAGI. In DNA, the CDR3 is TGTTCCAGCAATCAGGAGAACTCTGGAAACACCATATATTTT. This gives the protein CSSNQENSGNTIYF.

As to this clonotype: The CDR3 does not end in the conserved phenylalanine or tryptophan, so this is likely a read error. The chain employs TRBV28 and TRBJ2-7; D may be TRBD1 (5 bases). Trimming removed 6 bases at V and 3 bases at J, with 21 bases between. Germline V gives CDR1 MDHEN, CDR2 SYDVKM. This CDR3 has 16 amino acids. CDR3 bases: TGTGCCAGCAGCACCACCACAGGAAATGAGTACTACGAGCAGTACCTC. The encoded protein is CASSTTTGNEYYEQYL.

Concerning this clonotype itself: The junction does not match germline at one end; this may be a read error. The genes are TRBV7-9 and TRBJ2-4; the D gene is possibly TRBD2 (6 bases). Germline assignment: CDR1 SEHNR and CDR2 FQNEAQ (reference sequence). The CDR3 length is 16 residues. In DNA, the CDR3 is TGTGCCAGCAGCCAAGGGGCGGGACTGGCCAAAAACATTGAGTACTTC. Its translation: CASSQGAGLAKNIEYF.

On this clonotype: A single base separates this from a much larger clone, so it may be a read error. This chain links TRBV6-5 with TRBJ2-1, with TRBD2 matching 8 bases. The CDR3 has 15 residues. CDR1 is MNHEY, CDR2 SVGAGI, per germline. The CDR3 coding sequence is TGTGCCAGCAGTCTGTTGGGACTAGGCAGTAATGAGCTGTTCTTC. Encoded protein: CASSLLGLGSNELFF.

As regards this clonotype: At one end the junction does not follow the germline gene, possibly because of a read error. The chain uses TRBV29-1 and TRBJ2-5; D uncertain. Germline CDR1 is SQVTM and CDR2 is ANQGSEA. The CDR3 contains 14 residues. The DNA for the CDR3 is TGCAGCATTGAATTTGACCTTCTCCAAGAGGCCCAGTACTTC. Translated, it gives CSIEFDLLQEAQYF.

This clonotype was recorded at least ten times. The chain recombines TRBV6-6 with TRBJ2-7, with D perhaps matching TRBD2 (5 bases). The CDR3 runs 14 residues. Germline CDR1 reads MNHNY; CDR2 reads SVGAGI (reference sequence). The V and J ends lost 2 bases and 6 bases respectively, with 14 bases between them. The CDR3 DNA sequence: TGTGCCAGCAGTTACGTTACTCCAGGAGGCGAGCAGTACTTC. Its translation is CASSYVTPGGEQYF.

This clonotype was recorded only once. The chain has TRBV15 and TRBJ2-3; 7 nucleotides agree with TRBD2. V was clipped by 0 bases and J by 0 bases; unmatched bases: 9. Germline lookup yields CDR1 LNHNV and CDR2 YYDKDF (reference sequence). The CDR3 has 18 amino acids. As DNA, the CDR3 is TGTGCCACCAGCAGAGATTTGGTAACAGCGGGAAGCACAGATACGCAGTATTTT. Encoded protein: CATSRDLVTAGSTDTQYF.